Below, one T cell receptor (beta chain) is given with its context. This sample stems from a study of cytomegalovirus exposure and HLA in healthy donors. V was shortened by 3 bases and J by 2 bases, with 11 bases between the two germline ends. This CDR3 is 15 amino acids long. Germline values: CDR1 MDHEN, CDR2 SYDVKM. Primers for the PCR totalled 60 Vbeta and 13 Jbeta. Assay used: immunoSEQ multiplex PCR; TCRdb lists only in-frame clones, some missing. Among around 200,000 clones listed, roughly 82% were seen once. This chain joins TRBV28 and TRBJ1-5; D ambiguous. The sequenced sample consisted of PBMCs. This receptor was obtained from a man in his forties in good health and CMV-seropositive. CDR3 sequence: CASSFSSGGNQPQHF. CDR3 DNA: TGTGCCAGCAGTTTTTCCAGCGGGGGCAATCAGCCCCAGCATTTT. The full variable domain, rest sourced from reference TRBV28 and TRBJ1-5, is DVKVTQSSRYLVKRTGEKVFLECVQDMDHENMFWYRQDPGLGLRLIYFSYDVKMKEKGDIPEGYSVSREKKERFSLILESASTNQTSMYLCASSFSSGGNQPQHFGDGTRLSIL.